Below are 13 T cell receptor beta chains sequenced from a single sample in a study of cytomegalovirus exposure and HLA in healthy donors (dated by TCRdb to 2015 to 2018). The library was prepared using the immunoSEQ multiplex PCR assay. The multiplex PCR relied on a mix of 60 forward primers for TCR Vbeta segments and 13 reverse primers for TCR Jbeta segments. The source is immuneACCESS, and TCRdb retained only in-frame sequences with V and J called. Part of the clones is not carried over; for the studies checked, unresolved V genes explain less than half of this, and the remainder is unexplained. The sample includes about 210,000 clones, with roughly 87% observed a single time. The top ten clones comprise 6% of the sample. The specimen sequenced was PBMCs. These receptors were taken from a man between 40 and 49 years old in good health and CMV-seropositive.

The chain is built from TRBV2 and TRBJ1-5; TRBD1 matches at 9 bases. CDR1 is SNHLY, CDR2 FYNNEI, per germline. The CDR3 consists of 15 residues. Trimming at V came to 5 bases and at J to 1 base, leaving 3 bases not matched to a gene. The CDR3 region is CASSPGTGSNQPQHF. The CDR3 coding sequence is TGTGCCAGCAGTCCCGGGACAGGGAGCAATCAGCCCCAGCATTTT.

This sequence joins TRBV6-5 and TRBJ1-2, with D perhaps TRBD1 (5 bases). Germline V CDR1 and CDR2: MNHEY, SVGAGI. Trimming removed 6 bases from V and 2 bases from J, with 13 bases in between. The CDR3 covers 14 residues. The CDR3 coding sequence is TGTGCCAGCAGCCCATCGGGGGGAAACTATGGCTACACCTTC. Residues: CASSPSGGNYGYTF.

The chain is built from TRBV2 and TRBJ1-4, with a tentative D call TRBD1 (6 bases). V lost 6 bases and J lost 7, with 18 bases in between. This CDR3 is built from 15 residues. The germline gives CDR1 SNHLY, CDR2 FYNNEI. The CDR3 loop is CASSPQGITREKLFF. CDR3 DNA: TGTGCCAGCAGCCCACAGGGCATAACCCGTGAAAAACTGTTTTTT. The whole variable domain, remainder taken from reference TRBV2 and TRBJ1-4, is EPEVTQTPSHQVTQMGQEVILRCVPISNHLYFYWYRQILGQKVEFLVSFYNNEISEKSEIFDDQFSVERPDGSNFTLKIRSTKLEDSAMYFCASSPQGITREKLFFGSGTQLSVL.

The V gene is TRBV10-1, the J gene TRBJ2-3; maybe TRBD1 (6 bases). CDR1 WNHNN and CDR2 SYGVQD come from the germline V gene (reference sequence). The CDR3 runs 15 residues. Trimming removed 3 bases from V and 1 base from J, with 11 bases in between. The CDR3 nucleotides are TGCGCCAGCAGTGACCCAGGGGAAGGCACAGATACGCAGTATTTT. This translates into CASSDPGEGTDTQYF.

The CDR3 DNA sequence: TGTGCCAGCAGGAGGACTAGCGGGACCTACAATGAGCAGTTCTTC. Protein sequence: CASRRTSGTYNEQFF. This chain links TRBV6-5 with TRBJ2-1; 12 positions agree with TRBD2. The J segment lost 2 bases and the V segment lost 6 bases, leaving 2 bases of the junction unmatched. Per the germline V gene, CDR1 is MNHEY and CDR2 is SVGAGI. The CDR3 consists of 15 residues.

V gene TRBV6-5 combines with J gene TRBJ2-7; the match to TRBD2 covers 11 bases. V trimming: 6 bases; J trimming: 1 base; junction bases outside the gene matches: 5. The CDR3 loop spans 15 amino acids. Germline loops: CDR1 MNHEY, CDR2 SVGAGI. The CDR3 nucleotides are TGTGCCAGCAGCCCGACTAGCGGGAAGTCCTACGAGCAGTACTTC. Translating it yields CASSPTSGKSYEQYF.

V is TRBV10-1 and J is TRBJ2-1; 11 bases fit TRBD2. The trim removed 0 bases at V and 5 bases at J, leaving 0 bases unmatched. CDR3 length equals 15 residues. CDR1 is WNHNN, CDR2 SYGVQD, per germline (reference sequence). The chain's CDR3 is CASSESGLADNEQFF. The CDR3 DNA reads TGCGCCAGCAGTGAGTCGGGACTAGCGGACAATGAGCAGTTCTTC.

J is TRBJ2-7 and V is TRBV28; tentatively, D is TRBD1 (6 bases). Germline values: CDR1 MDHEN, CDR2 SYDVKM. Trimming pared 7 bases from V and 0 bases from J, leaving 13 bases between. The CDR3 totals 14 residues. Here the CDR3 DNA reads TGTGCCAGCACCCTTGGGGGCTTCTCCTACGAGCAGTACTTC. Translation gives CASTLGGFSYEQYF.

The chain has TRBV27 and TRBJ2-7; D may be TRBD2 (5 bases). Germline V lookup: CDR1 MNHEY, CDR2 SMNVEV (reference sequence). V lost 6 bases and J lost 5, with 14 bases in between. This CDR3 is 13 amino acids long. The chain's CDR3 is CASSLAPVDEQYF. The CDR3, as DNA: TGTGCCAGCAGCCTAGCCCCGGTGGACGAGCAGTACTTC.

The chain links TRBV30 to TRBJ2-7; possible D gene TRBD2, 5 bases. V dropped 3 bases and J dropped 7 bases, with 19 bases sitting between them. Germline assignment: CDR1 GTSNPN and CDR2 SVGIG (reference sequence). This CDR3 has 14 residues. The CDR3 protein is CAWSARTSYREQYF. DNA for the CDR3: TGTGCCTGGAGCGCCCGAACTAGTTATCGGGAGCAGTACTTC.

This chain links TRBV5-4 with TRBJ2-5, with a tentative D call TRBD2 (7 bases). The end of the DNA fits TRBJ2-7 better, so the J call may be wrong. Germline values: CDR1 SGHNT, CDR2 YYREEE (reference sequence). The CDR3 covers 14 residues. The CDR3 sequence is CASSLEGGRYEQYF. CDR3 DNA: TGTGCCAGCAGCTTGGAGGGGGGGAGATACGAGCAGTACTTC.

This chain connects TRBV2 to TRBJ2-5, with 7 positions matching TRBD2. The germline V gene has CDR1 SNHLY and CDR2 FYNNEI. This CDR3 is 14 amino acids long. The trim removed 2 bases at V and 5 bases at J, leaving 5 bases unmatched. The CDR3 nucleotides read TGTGCCAGCAGTGAAAATGCGGGAGCCGAGACCCAGTACTTC. It translates to CASSENAGAETQYF.

The genes are TRBV5-1 and TRBJ2-1, with D perhaps matching TRBD1 (6 bases). CDR1 is SGHRS and CDR2 is YFSETQ in the germline V gene. This CDR3 has 15 amino acids. Trimming removed 4 bases from V and 3 bases from J, with 14 bases in between. The CDR3 is CASSSAGTNYNEQFF. CDR3 DNA: TGCGCCAGCAGCAGTGCCGGGACAAACTACAATGAGCAGTTCTTC.